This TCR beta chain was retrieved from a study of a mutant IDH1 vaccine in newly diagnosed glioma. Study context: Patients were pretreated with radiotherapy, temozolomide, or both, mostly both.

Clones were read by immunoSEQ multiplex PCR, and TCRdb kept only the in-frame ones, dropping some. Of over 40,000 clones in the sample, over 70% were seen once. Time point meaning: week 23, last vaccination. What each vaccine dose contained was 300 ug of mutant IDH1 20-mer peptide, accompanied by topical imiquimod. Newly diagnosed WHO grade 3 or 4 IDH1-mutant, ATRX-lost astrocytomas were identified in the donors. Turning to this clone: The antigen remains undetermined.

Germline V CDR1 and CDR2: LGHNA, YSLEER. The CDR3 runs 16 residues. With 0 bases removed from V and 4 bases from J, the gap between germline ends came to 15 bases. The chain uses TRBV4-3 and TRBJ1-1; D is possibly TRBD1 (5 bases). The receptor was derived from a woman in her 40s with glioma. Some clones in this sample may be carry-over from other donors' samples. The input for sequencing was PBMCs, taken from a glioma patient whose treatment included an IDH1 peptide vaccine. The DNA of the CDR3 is TGCGCCAGCAGCCAAGATCGGAGGGGCGGGGGCACTGAAGCTTTCTTT. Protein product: CASSQDRRGGGTEAFF.